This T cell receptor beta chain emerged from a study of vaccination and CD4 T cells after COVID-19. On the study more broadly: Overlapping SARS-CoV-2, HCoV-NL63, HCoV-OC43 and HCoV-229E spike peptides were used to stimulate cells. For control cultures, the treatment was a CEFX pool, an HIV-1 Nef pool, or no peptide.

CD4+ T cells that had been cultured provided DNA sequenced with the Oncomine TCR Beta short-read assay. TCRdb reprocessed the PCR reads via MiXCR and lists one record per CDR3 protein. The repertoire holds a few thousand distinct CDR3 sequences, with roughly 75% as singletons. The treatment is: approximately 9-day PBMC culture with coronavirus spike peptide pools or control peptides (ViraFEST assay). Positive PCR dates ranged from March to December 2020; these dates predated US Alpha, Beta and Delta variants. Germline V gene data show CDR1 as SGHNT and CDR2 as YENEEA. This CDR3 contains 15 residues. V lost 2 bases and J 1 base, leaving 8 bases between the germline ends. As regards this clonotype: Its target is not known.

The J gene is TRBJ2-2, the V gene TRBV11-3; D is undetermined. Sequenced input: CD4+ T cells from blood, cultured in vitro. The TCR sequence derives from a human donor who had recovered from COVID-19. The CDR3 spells CASSLSFGNTGELFF. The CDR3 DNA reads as TGTGCCAGCAGCTTATCATTCGGGAACACCGGGGAGCTGTTTTTT.